This T cell receptor (beta chain) was sequenced in a study of regulatory T cells in long-lasting Graves disease. Trimming took 4 bases from V and 5 from J, leaving 19 bases between them. Germline V CDR1 and CDR2: MDHEN, SYDVKM. The CDR3 runs to 16 residues. Library construction for TCR beta used iRepertoire HTBI primers and Arm-PCR of CDR3 regions. TCRdb recomputed calls from the multiplex PCR reads with MiXCR, one row per CDR3 protein. The sample lists under 500,000 distinct CDR3 sequences, about 16% seen once, with around 10% in the top ten. Time point meaning: newly diagnosed GD, antithyroid drugs for less than 3 months. The authors made the TCR library using RNA they extracted from PBMCs. This sample also appeared in a second study, on T cells in Graves' hyperthyroidism and ophthalmopathy.

This specimen was peripheral blood mononuclear cells (PBMCs), taken at new diagnosis, from a patient treated with antithyroid drugs. This chain links TRBV28 with TRBJ2-3, with D tentatively TRBD1 (7 bases). The sequence derives from a woman in her twenties or thirties with Graves disease. The CDR3 DNA is TGTGCCAGCAGTTCCCATGGCGATCAGGGGGGAGATACGCAGTATTTT. Translation: CASSSHGDQGGDTQYF.